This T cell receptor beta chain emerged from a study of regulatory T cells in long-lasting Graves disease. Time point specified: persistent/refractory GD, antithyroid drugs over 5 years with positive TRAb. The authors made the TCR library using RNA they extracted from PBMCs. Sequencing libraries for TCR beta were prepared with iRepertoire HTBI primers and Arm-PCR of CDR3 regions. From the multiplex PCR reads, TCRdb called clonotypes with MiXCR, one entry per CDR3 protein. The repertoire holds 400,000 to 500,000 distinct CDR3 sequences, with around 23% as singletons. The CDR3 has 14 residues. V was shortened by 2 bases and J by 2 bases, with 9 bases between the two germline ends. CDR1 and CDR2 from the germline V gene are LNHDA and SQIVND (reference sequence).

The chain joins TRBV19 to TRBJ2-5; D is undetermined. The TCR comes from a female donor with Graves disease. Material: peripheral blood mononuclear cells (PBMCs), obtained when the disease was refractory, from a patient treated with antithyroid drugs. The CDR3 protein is CASSITSVQETQYF. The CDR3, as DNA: TGTGCCAGTAGTATAACGAGCGTACAAGAGACCCAGTACTTC.